The clone carrying this T cell receptor (beta chain) showed up just a few times. Antigen unknown. Trimming took 5 bases from V and 7 from J; bases not matched to a gene: 7. The germline CDR1 and CDR2 sequences are SGHTA and FQGNSA. The CDR3 extends over 15 amino acids. The data were taken from a study of identical twins. General study findings and limits: With beta out-of-frame sequences, excess sharing by twins was weaker. Fewer insertions marked abundant cord blood beta clonotypes; young adult naive trended weakly, memory not at all. Findings depended on cross-sectional statistics rather than tracking the same donors.

Template switching added a universal primer site, and cDNA bore unique molecular identifiers. TCRdb independently ran MiXCR on the 5' RACE reads; one entry per CDR3 protein. The table has 400,000 to 500,000 distinct CDR3 sequences, around 18% seen once; the top ten hold more than 10%. The specimen sequenced was naive T cells sorted from blood. The chain recombines TRBV7-2 with TRBJ2-7; TRBD2 matches at 14 bases. The receptor's source is a man in his forties or fifties in good health. The CDR3: CASSIRTSGRIEQYF. The CDR3 DNA is TGTGCCAGCAGCATTCGGACTAGCGGGAGGATAGAGCAGTACTTC. The full variable domain, with the rest looked up from reference TRBV7-2 and TRBJ2-7, is GAGVSQSPSNKVTEKGKDVELRCDPISGHTALYWYRQSLGQGLEFLIYFQGNSAPDKSGLPSDRFSAERTGGSVSTLTIQRTQQEDSAVYLCASSIRTSGRIEQYFGPGTRLTVT.